Here is one T cell receptor beta chain with its context. Its antigen is currently not known. Base quality data are lacking; no much larger clone is found one base away. Separate from the approximately 670-subject first cohort, the validation cohort of 120 subjects was the group to which the donors belonged. The sample originates from a study of cytomegalovirus exposure and HLA in healthy donors (dated by TCRdb to the late 2010s). Background on the whole study: The approximately 710 repertoires of the first cohort and the 110 or so validation repertoires were produced on the same platform, according to a later analysis. In addition to the first cohort of 650 to 750 subjects, a separate validation cohort of around 110 different subjects was used. High-throughput TCR immunosequencing, statistical association of individual TCRs with disease status, and machine learning were combined to predict cytomegalovirus infection status. The study aimed to test whether signatures of past pathogen exposure could be identified by cataloging public T cell receptors.

The CDR3 has 15 amino acids, counting the end cysteine and phenylalanine. Solely the CDR3 DNA is kept, with 45 bases framed from the first base. The V end loses 0 bases and the J end loses 4 bases, and a stretch of 13 bases separates them. Via the germline V gene, CDR1 is SGHDT and CDR2 YYEEEE. Beyond this particular receptor, the publication reports: In a later analysis, TCRs clustered in the first cohort were found to also tend to co-occur in the roughly 130 validation repertoires, with approximately 95% of cluster scores above 0. All 120 repertoires were used to score co-occurrence in the validation cohort in a later analysis, because that analysis had no HLA typing for the cohort. The classifier was reported to diagnose cytomegalovirus status with high specificity and sensitivity in both the original and validation cohorts. The authors suggested that the approach could potentially be generalized to other disease states and immunological phenotypes. A few of the identified cytomegalovirus-associated TCR beta chains were confirmed in vitro to be specific for cytomegalovirus antigens. Across donors, most TCR sequences were observed very rarely, whereas some public TCRs were present in many individuals. In the study, about 150 TCR beta chains were listed as associated with cytomegalovirus.

Library preparation was by the immunoSEQ multiplex PCR assay. The original pipeline was this. To diagnose cytomegalovirus status from the catalog of TCR beta chain sequences, a statistical classification framework was built. Not all clones reach the TCRdb copy of this immuneACCESS table, which keeps in-frame sequences only. Checked studies attribute under half of the gap to unresolved V genes and leave the rest unexplained. V, J and clone size reflect that table, while D and trimming were determined from the DNA. This sample is represented by 100,000 or so clones; about 88% of them were singletons. Clones ranked in the top ten supply 5.5% to 7.5% of the sample.

The sequenced material came from PBMCs. Rearrangement joined TRBV5-6 to TRBJ1-1; the D region possibly corresponds to TRBD1 (5 bases align). The sequence was collected from a man between 18 and 35 years old in good health and CMV-seropositive. In nucleotide form, the sequence is TGTGCCAGCAGCTTGGGAGCAGGGACTGGCACTGAAGCTTTCTTT. This sequence encodes CASSLGAGTGTEAFF. With all but the CDR3 taken from the reference TRBV5-6 and TRBJ1-1 genes, the full variable domain is: DAGVTQSPTHLIKTRGQQVTLRCSPKSGHDTVSWYQQALGQGPQFIFQYYEEEERQRGNFPDRFSGHQFPNYSSELNVNALLLGDSALYLCASSLGAGTGTEAFFGQGTRLTVV.